These 5 T cell receptor beta chains were sequenced from one sample in a study of PD-L1 blockade in urothelial cancer. Libraries were prepared by immunoSEQ multiplex PCR; TCRdb keeps only in-frame clonotypes and omits some of them. Found here are around 30,000 clones, around 87% of them singletons; the top ten hold around 3.2%. The material was PBMCs, obtained around atezolizumab (anti-PD-L1) treatment. All receptors derive from a man in his fifties or sixties with urothelial cancer.

The J gene is TRBJ2-1, the V gene TRBV27; D may be TRBD1 (5 bases). This CDR3 is built from 12 residues. Germline V gives CDR1 MNHEY, CDR2 SMNVEV (reference sequence). Trimming pared 6 bases from V and 7 bases from J, leaving 10 bases between. CDR3 DNA: TGTGCCAGCAGCTCGTCAGGGAATGAGCAGTTCTTC. Protein sequence: CASSSSGNEQFF.

The chain employs TRBV11-2 and TRBJ2-2; D not certain. This CDR3 has 17 residues. V was pared by 3 bases and J by 1 base, with 15 bases between. Looked up from germline, CDR1 is SGHAT and CDR2 is FQNNGV. The CDR3 region has the DNA TGTGCCAGCAGCTTTATTGGAGTGCCCCTGAACACCGGGGAGCTGTTTTTT. Translating it yields CASSFIGVPLNTGELFF. Full variable domain (outside the CDR3, taken from reference TRBV11-2 and TRBJ2-2): EAGVAQSPRYKIIEKRQSVAFWCNPISGHATLYWYQQILGQGPKLLIQFQNNGVVDDSQLPKDRFSAERLKGVDSTLKIQPAKLEDSAVYLCASSFIGVPLNTGELFFGEGSRLTVL.

This clone turned up a few times. The chain links TRBV10-3 to TRBJ2-7, with D perhaps matching TRBD1 (6 bases). The CDR3 totals 12 residues. Per the germline V gene, CDR1 is ENHRY and CDR2 is SYGVKD. V lost 5 bases and J 5 bases, leaving 10 bases between the germline ends. The CDR3 is CAISYRDDEQYF. CDR3 DNA sequence: TGTGCCATCAGTTACAGGGATGACGAGCAGTACTTC.

The gene calls are TRBV7-6 and TRBJ1-2, with no clear D. Germline CDR1 is SGHVS and CDR2 is FNYEAQ. V lost 2 bases and J 7 bases, leaving 11 bases between the germline ends. The CDR3 length is 13 residues. CDR3 sequence: CASSLKPSGGYTF. The CDR3 region has the DNA TGTGCCAGCAGCTTAAAGCCGTCCGGTGGCTACACCTTC.

CDR3 protein: CASSGQIPSGNTIYF. The CDR3 DNA reads as TGTGCCAGCAGCGGACAGATACCGTCTGGAAACACCATATATTTT. The genes are TRBV9 and TRBJ1-3; D might be TRBD1 (5 bases). This CDR3 is 15 amino acids long. Germline lookup yields CDR1 SGDLS and CDR2 YYNGEE. Trimming pared 3 bases from V and 1 base from J, leaving 11 bases between.